These T cell receptor beta chains were read from a single sample in a study of naive and memory T cell subsets. TCRdb re-called the UMI-ligation and nested PCR reads with MiXCR, one entry per CDR3 protein. Found here are some 87,000 distinct CDR3 sequences, 7% to 7.5% of them singletons; the top ten hold roughly 1.6%. Sequenced material: central memory CD4+ T cells from blood. These receptors were collected from a human donor in good health. CDR3s include the opening cysteine and the closing phenylalanine or tryptophan. The D gene is left open where the match is weak. Only part of the rows carry a size: once, few, many, or a class if the clone is expanded.

j_gene: TRBJ2-1
d_gene: TRBD2
v_gene: TRBV11-2
abundance: NA
CDR3aa: CASSAGTSGEQFF
CDR3nt: TGTGCCAGCAGCGCGGGGACTAGTGGTGAGCAGTTCTTC

j_gene: TRBJ1-5
d_gene: NA
v_gene: TRBV6-1
abundance: NA
CDR3aa: CASGGRTPNQPQHF
CDR3nt: TGTGCCAGCGGGGGCAGGACGCCTAATCAGCCCCAGCATTTT

j_gene: TRBJ1-3
d_gene: NA
v_gene: TRBV19
abundance: NA
CDR3aa: CASRLRHSSGNTIYF
CDR3nt: TGTGCCAGTAGACTCAGGCACTCCTCTGGAAACACCATATATTTT

j_gene: TRBJ1-5
d_gene: NA
v_gene: TRBV6-1
abundance: many
CDR3aa: CASNHPTGSNQPQHF
CDR3nt: TGTGCCAGCAATCATCCCACAGGGAGCAATCAGCCCCAGCATTTT

j_gene: TRBJ1-2
d_gene: NA
v_gene: TRBV20-1
abundance: few
CDR3aa: CSVWRQGDGYTF
CDR3nt: TGCAGTGTTTGGAGGCAGGGCGACGGCTACACCTTC

j_gene: TRBJ2-6
d_gene: NA
v_gene: TRBV28
abundance: NA
CDR3aa: CASSFQGLSGANVLTF
CDR3nt: TGTGCCAGCAGTTTTCAGGGATTATCTGGGGCCAACGTCCTGACTTTC

j_gene: TRBJ2-1
d_gene: NA
v_gene: TRBV11-3
abundance: NA
CDR3aa: CASSLGKVGSQNEQFF
CDR3nt: TGTGCCAGCAGCTTAGGAAAGGTGGGGAGTCAGAATGAGCAGTTCTTC

j_gene: TRBJ1-1
d_gene: NA
v_gene: TRBV20-1
abundance: many
CDR3aa: CSARGRSTEAFF
CDR3nt: TGCAGTGCCCGGGGGCGCAGCACTGAAGCTTTCTTT

j_gene: TRBJ2-4
d_gene: NA
v_gene: TRBV3-1
abundance: many
CDR3aa: CASSQASFQYF
CDR3nt: TGTGCCAGCAGCCAAGCCTCCTTTCAGTACTTC

j_gene: TRBJ2-3
d_gene: NA
v_gene: TRBV4-1
abundance: NA
CDR3aa: CASSQVEAGKKTDTQYF
CDR3nt: TGCGCCAGCAGCCAAGTGGAAGCGGGCAAAAAAACAGATACGCAGTATTTT

j_gene: TRBJ2-1
d_gene: NA
v_gene: TRBV2
abundance: few
CDR3aa: CASKMTGGNEQFF
CDR3nt: TGTGCCAGCAAAATGACTGGAGGCAATGAGCAGTTCTTC

j_gene: TRBJ2-7
d_gene: TRBD1
v_gene: TRBV28
abundance: many
CDR3aa: CASSLPGTGVGEQYF
CDR3nt: TGTGCCAGCAGTTTACCAGGGACAGGGGTCGGGGAGCAGTACTTC

j_gene: TRBJ2-1
d_gene: NA
v_gene: TRBV6-6
abundance: few
CDR3aa: CASSSGTLYPTEQFF
CDR3nt: TGTGCCAGCAGTTCTGGGACTTTATACCCTACTGAGCAGTTCTTC

j_gene: TRBJ1-3
d_gene: NA
v_gene: TRBV29-1
abundance: many
CDR3aa: CSVEPRDLSSGNTIYF
CDR3nt: TGCAGCGTTGAACCCCGGGACTTGAGCTCTGGAAACACCATATATTTT

j_gene: TRBJ2-7
d_gene: NA
v_gene: TRBV7-5
abundance: many
CDR3aa: CISVPEAYSQGREYEQYF
CDR3nt: NA

j_gene: TRBJ2-1
d_gene: NA
v_gene: TRBV20-1
abundance: many
CDR3aa: CSVQGGFYNEQFF
CDR3nt: TGCAGTGTTCAGGGCGGATTCTACAATGAGCAGTTCTTC

j_gene: TRBJ2-3
d_gene: NA
v_gene: TRBV29-1
abundance: NA
CDR3aa: CSIPPTAPGTQYF
CDR3nt: TGCAGCATTCCTCCAACTGCCCCCGGTACGCAGTATTTT

j_gene: TRBJ1-6
d_gene: TRBD1
v_gene: TRBV12-3/TRBV12-4
abundance: many
CDR3aa: CASRTGVAALHF
CDR3nt: TGTGCCAGCAGGACAGGGGTCGCGGCCCTCCACTTT

j_gene: TRBJ2-1
d_gene: NA
v_gene: TRBV18
abundance: many
CDR3aa: CASSPNLYNEQFF
CDR3nt: TGTGCCAGCTCACCGAACCTTTACAATGAGCAGTTCTTC

j_gene: TRBJ2-3
d_gene: TRBD2
v_gene: TRBV5-1
abundance: few
CDR3aa: CASSLAGGPITDTQYF
CDR3nt: TGCGCCAGCAGCTTGGCGGGAGGGCCGATCACAGATACGCAGTATTTT

j_gene: TRBJ2-1
d_gene: TRBD2
v_gene: TRBV28
abundance: NA
CDR3aa: CASKGTNSYNEQFF
CDR3nt: TGTGCCAGCAAAGGGACTAACTCCTACAATGAGCAGTTCTTC

j_gene: TRBJ1-1
d_gene: TRBD1
v_gene: TRBV12-3/TRBV12-4
abundance: many
CDR3aa: CASGRTGSEAFF
CDR3nt: TGTGCCAGCGGTAGGACAGGGTCTGAAGCTTTCTTT